The source of this T cell receptor beta chain is a study of blood T cells in healthy people across ages. The second PCR ran about 6 to 12 cycles with a sample-barcoded 5' primer and J-beta primers. MiXCR was run by TCRdb on the 5' RACE reads, yielding one entry per CDR3 protein. The profile shows some 1.5 million distinct CDR3 sequences, about 28% of them singletons. The length of the CDR3 is 14 residues. Germline CDR1 LNHNV, CDR2 YYDKDF (reference sequence). Trimming cost V 4 bases and J 7 bases, with 16 bases left between them. Sequenced sample: blood. The sequence was obtained from a woman aged 25 to 45 in good health. The V gene is TRBV15, the J gene TRBJ2-5, with TRBD1 as a possible D gene (5 bases). The CDR3 DNA sequence: TGTGCCACCAGCACCTCTAACAGGCTTGGGACCCAGTACTTC. Translation gives CATSTSNRLGTQYF.